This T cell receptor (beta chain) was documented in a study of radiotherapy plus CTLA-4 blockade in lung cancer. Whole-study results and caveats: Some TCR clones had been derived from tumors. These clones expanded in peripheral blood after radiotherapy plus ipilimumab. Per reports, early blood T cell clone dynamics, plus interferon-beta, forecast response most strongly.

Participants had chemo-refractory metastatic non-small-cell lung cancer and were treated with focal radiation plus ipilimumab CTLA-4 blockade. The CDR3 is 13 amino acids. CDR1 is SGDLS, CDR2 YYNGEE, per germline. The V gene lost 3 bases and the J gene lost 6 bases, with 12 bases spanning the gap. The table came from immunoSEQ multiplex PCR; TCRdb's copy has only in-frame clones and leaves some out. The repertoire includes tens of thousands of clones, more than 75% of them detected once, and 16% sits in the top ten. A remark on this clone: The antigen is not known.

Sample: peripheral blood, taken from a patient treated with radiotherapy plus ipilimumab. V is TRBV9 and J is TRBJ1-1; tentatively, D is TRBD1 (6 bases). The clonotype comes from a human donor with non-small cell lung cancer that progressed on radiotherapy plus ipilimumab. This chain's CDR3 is CASSAGTLPEAFF. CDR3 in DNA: TGTGCCAGCAGCGCCGGGACACTCCCTGAAGCTTTCTTT.